Below, one TCR beta chain is given with its context. The CDR3 length is 14 residues. These data belong to a study of blood T cell repertoires in COVID-19. In the study's own analysis: Counts of nucleated cells, estimated from reference gene primer amplification, were obtained. Here immunoSEQ multiplex PCR was the method, and the copy in TCRdb shows in-frame clones only, minus some. D and trimming were read from the DNA, whereas the V and J calls and clone size are those reported in that table. Of roughly 250,000 clones in the sample, around 90% were seen once. The sample taken for sequencing was PBMCs or T cells enriched from blood (not recorded which). The rearrangement links TRBV21-1 to TRBJ2-7; TRBD2, as called in the table, went unchecked against the DNA. TRBV21-1 is a documented pseudogene. The TCR sequence derives from a woman in her forties or fifties who had recovered from COVID-19. The CDR3 DNA reads as TGTGCCAGCACCGTTTCTAGCGGAGCTCTCGAGCAGTACTTC. This codes for CASTVSSGALEQYF.